The clone carrying this T cell receptor beta chain has at least ten counts. The record originates from a study of blood T cell repertoires in COVID-19. Looked up from germline, CDR1 is MDHEN and CDR2 is SYDVKM. The CDR3 sequence is 15 residues long. With V trimmed by 3 bases and J by 1 base, 4 bases remained unmatched. How the authors handled the data: The authors estimated nucleated cell counts from reference gene primer amplification. Assay: immunoSEQ multiplex PCR; the TCRdb copy retains only in-frame clones and omits some. For V, J and clone size, that table is used; D and trimming come from the DNA. Found here are tens of thousands of clones, around 77% of them singletons; the top ten hold over 2%.

This chain uses TRBV28 with TRBJ1-1, with 8 bases that match TRBD1. Input material: peripheral blood. The clonotype comes from a man aged 70 or older with COVID-19, enrolled during active disease. The CDR3 reads CASSFTGGANTEAFF. CDR3 bases: TGTGCCAGCAGTTTCACAGGGGGGGCGAACACTGAAGCTTTCTTT. The variable domain in full, with the rest retrieved from reference TRBV28 and TRBJ1-1, is DVKVTQSSRYLVKRTGEKVFLECVQDMDHENMFWYRQDPGLGLRLIYFSYDVKMKEKGDIPEGYSVSREKKERFSLILESASTNQTSMYLCASSFTGGANTEAFFGQGTRLTVV.